The present entry profiles one T cell receptor beta chain with its context. This clone was found once. Its specific antigen is unknown. There are no base qualities to consult, and no much larger clone falls within one base. CDR1 SGHTA and CDR2 FQGNSA were looked up in the germline V gene. V is shortened by 1 base, J by 5 bases, and the region joining them spans 11 bases. The CDR3 contains 14 residues, cysteine and phenylalanine counted. Only CDR3 DNA remains: 42 bases, in frame from the first base. These data originate in a study of memory CD4+ T cells and cytomegalovirus serostatus (dated by TCRdb to between 2018 and 2021). In the study overall: The cohort included roughly 35 healthy adults from Belgium, of whom 9 were CMV seropositive and about 25 were CMV seronegative. The study sequenced CD4+ memory TCRbeta repertoires of a Belgian cohort with known cytomegalovirus serostatus to replicate a published TCR-based CMV serostatus classifier.

A FACSAria II was used to sort memory CD4+ T cells, defined as single viable CD3+CD4+CD8-CD45RO+ cells. CMV serostatus was assessed using a Roche Elecsys assay, by which serum IgG against CMV pp150, pp28, p38 and p52 was detected. After the samples were thawed, total CD4+ T cells were enriched through positive selection using CD4 magnetic microbeads. The samples came from a different study that was designed specifically to examine the CD4+ T cell memory repertoire. Peripheral blood mononuclear cells were isolated and cryopreserved according to standard operating procedures, and serum was kept at -80 degrees C. CD3-PerCP (BW264/56), CD4-APC (RPA-T4), CD45RO-PE (UCHT1) and CD8-Pacific Orange (3B5) antibodies were used for staining, and non-viable cells were excluded with Sytox blue. Overall study outcomes, separate from this receptor: Only CD4+CD45RO+ memory cells were sequenced, in contrast to the original study, which included naive and memory CD4+ and CD8+ populations. Among the 150 to 200 previously reported CMV-associated TCRbeta sequences, 67 showed up in the CD4+ memory repertoires, with each one found in between one and five individuals. On the Belgian cohort, the classifier based on the original framework reached a median bootstrapped AUC of approximately 0.95, with a 95% CI of 0.76-1.00. Results were interpreted as suggesting that the CMV-associated TCR signature is largely present in the CD4+ memory repertoire. CMV serostatus prediction reached a median bootstrapped AUC of about 0.94 with the original framework and over 0.8 with a US-trained random forest.

The Quick-DNA Microprep Kit was used to extract genomic DNA from the sorted cells. Amplification of TCRbeta DNA was done with the immunoSEQ hsTCRbeta kit, following the protocol from the manufacturer. TCRbeta libraries were sequenced on an Illumina MiSeq instrument. Turning to the authors' computational methods: Once out-of-frame sequences had been removed, 2,200,000 or so distinct TCRbeta sequences were left, which works out to an average of approximately 72,000 per individual. Each individual was scored using the number of 164 previously reported CMV-associated TCRbeta sequences that the individual carried and the total number of productive distinct TCRbeta sequences. A beta-binomial model was reimplemented in Python, and scikit-learn random forests with default parameters were trained on data from the US cohort. Classifier performance on the Belgian cohort was reported as the median AUC with percentile confidence intervals calculated over 10,000 bootstrap iterations. Here the immuneACCESS table is served through TCRdb, limited to in-frame sequences with V and J called. Missing clones are a known gap in these copies; in checked studies unresolved V genes cover under half, and the rest lacks a known reason. D and trimming come from the DNA, and the V and J calls and clone size come from that table. This sample holds roughly 48,000 clones; around 82% were observed only once. The leading ten clones occupy 1.5% to 2% of the sample.

Sequenced material: memory CD4+ T cells from blood. Recombination linked TRBV7-2 to TRBJ2-5; the D gene is possibly TRBD1 or TRBD2, with 5 bases matching each. The receptor was isolated from an adult in good health and CMV-seropositive. The CDR3 has the sequence CASSLVWGGETQYF. The bases are TGTGCCAGCAGCTTAGTGTGGGGCGGGGAGACCCAGTACTTC.